This T cell receptor (beta chain) was sequenced for a study of vaccination and CD4 T cells after COVID-19. Oncomine TCR Beta short-read sequencing was applied to DNA from cultured CD4+ T cells. TCRdb itself ran the PCR reads through MiXCR, one entry per CDR3 protein. The sample shows fewer than 4,500 distinct CDR3 sequences, 15% of them seen only once. As for this clonotype: Its cognate antigen is unknown.

Noted treatment: approximately 9-day PBMC culture with coronavirus spike peptide pools or control peptides (ViraFEST assay). The source material was CD4+ T cells from blood, cultured in vitro. The TCR sequence derives from a human donor who had recovered from COVID-19.

The CDR3 coding sequence is TGTGCCATCAGTGAGAGGGTAGCGGGGGCCTTGAACACCGGGGAGCTGTTTTTT. It is translated as CAISERVAGALNTGELFF. The rearrangement joins TRBV10-3 to TRBJ2-2, with 9 positions matching TRBD2. The germline gives CDR1 ENHRY, CDR2 SYGVKD. V was clipped by 2 bases and J by 1 base; unmatched bases: 8. This CDR3 spans 18 amino acids.